Included here is one T cell receptor (beta chain) sequence, with context. Its antigen is undetermined. These data are taken from a study of cytomegalovirus exposure and HLA in healthy donors. PCR involved 60 Vbeta and 13 Jbeta primers. Method: immunoSEQ multiplex PCR; TCRdb's copy keeps in-frame clones and lacks some. Of about 160,000 clones listed, around 63% are singletons. The CDR3 consists of 14 residues. Germline V lookup: CDR1 MDHEN, CDR2 SYDVKM. Trimming left V 3 bases short and J 1 base short, with 4 bases between. Study conclusions and caveats: Per a later analysis, about 17,000 TCR beta sequences showed association with HLA alleles at 0.05 false discovery rate. Fewer N-insertions (relative to the roughly 610-donor mean) were reportedly seen in an Asian-associated ancestry cluster in a later analysis.

The TCR originated in a young woman in good health and CMV-seropositive. The chain links TRBV28 to TRBJ2-6, with no clear D. The specimen sequenced was PBMCs. CDR3 amino acids: CASSFLSGANVLTF. CDR3 bases: TGTGCCAGCAGTTTCCTATCTGGGGCCAACGTCCTGACTTTC. The complete variable domain, with remaining parts taken from reference TRBV28 and TRBJ2-6, reads DVKVTQSSRYLVKRTGEKVFLECVQDMDHENMFWYRQDPGLGLRLIYFSYDVKMKEKGDIPEGYSVSREKKERFSLILESASTNQTSMYLCASSFLSGANVLTFGAGSRLTVL.